The present TCR beta chain was sequenced within a study of blood T cells in healthy people across ages. Primers used in a second PCR of about 6 to 11 cycles were a sample-barcoded 5' primer and a J-beta primer mix. TCRdb redid the calling of the 5' RACE reads with MiXCR, one entry per CDR3 protein. The sample has over a million distinct CDR3 sequences; 40% to 55% are singletons. Sequencing was done on a sample of blood. This TCR was sampled from a woman in her sixties or seventies in good health.

The CDR3 DNA follows: TGTGCCAGCTGCCCCAGCGGGACAGGGTATGGTGAGCAGTTCTTC. Residues: CASCPSGTGYGEQFF. The chain couples TRBV6-2 or TRBV6-3 to TRBJ2-1; 9 bases align to TRBD1. In germline, CDR1 is MNHEY, CDR2 SVGEGT. CDR3 size: 15 residues. Trimming at V came to 8 bases and at J to 9 bases, leaving 14 bases not matched to a gene.